The present TCR beta chain was sequenced within a study of response to subunit inactivated influenza vaccine (dated by TCRdb to 2016 to 2019). Looking at the study overall: To follow how T cells responded to a trivalent subunit inactivated influenza vaccine, the researchers relied on deep quantitative profiling of the T cell receptor repertoire. The research as a whole found: The authors suggested that each seasonal influenza vaccination may recruit only a limited number of new T cells.

CDR1 and CDR2, looked up from the germline V gene, are SGHTA and FQGNSA. The V and J ends are trimmed by 2 bases and 3 bases, leaving 20 bases between them. Inclusive of the bounding cysteine and phenylalanine, the CDR3 is 18 residues long. This entry keeps only the CDR3 DNA: 54 bases, framed from base 1. Library generation was performed with RT-PCR. Sequencing relied on an Illumina HiSeq 2500. TCRdb redid the processing of the public reads, applying fastp at Q25 and MiXCR, and retained in-frame beta chains. Rows merge per CDR3 protein into single entries with the most common DNA and genes. The sample records fewer than 750,000 distinct CDR3 sequences, 13% to 15% of which are singletons. Approximately 12% of the sample lies in the top ten. In regard to this clonotype: The specificity of this receptor is unknown. No much larger clone exists at a distance of one base, and base qualities are not known.

The sample here was PBMCs from blood, taken 11 to 12 days after vaccination. The TCR sequence derives from a man aged 45 to 65 who received an inactivated influenza vaccine. Donor details come from another sample of the same person, matched by shared clones. The V and J segments used are TRBV7-2 and TRBJ1-5; no D segment can be confidently identified. The nucleotide sequence is given as TGTGCCAGCAGCTTATCGGAGCAAGGGCGCGGGTCCAATCAGCCCCAGCATTTT. It codes for CASSLSEQGRGSNQPQHF.